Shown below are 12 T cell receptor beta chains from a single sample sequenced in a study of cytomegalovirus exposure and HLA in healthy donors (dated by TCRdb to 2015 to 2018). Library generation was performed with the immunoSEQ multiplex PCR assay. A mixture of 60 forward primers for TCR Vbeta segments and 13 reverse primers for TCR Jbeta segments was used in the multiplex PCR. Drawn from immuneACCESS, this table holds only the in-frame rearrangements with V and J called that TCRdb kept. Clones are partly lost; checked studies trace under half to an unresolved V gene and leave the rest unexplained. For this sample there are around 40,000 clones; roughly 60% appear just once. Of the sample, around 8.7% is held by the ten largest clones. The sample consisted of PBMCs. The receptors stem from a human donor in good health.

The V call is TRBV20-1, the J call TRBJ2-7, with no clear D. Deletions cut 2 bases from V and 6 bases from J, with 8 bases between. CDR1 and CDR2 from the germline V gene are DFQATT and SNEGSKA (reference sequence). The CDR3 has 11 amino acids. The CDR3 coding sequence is TGCAGTGCTAGATCCGGGTCCGAGCAGTACTTC. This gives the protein CSARSGSEQYF.

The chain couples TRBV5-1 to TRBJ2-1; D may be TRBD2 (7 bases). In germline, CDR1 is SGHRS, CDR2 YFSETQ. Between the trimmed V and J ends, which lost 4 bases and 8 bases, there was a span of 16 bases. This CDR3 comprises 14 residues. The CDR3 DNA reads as TGCGCCAGCAGCCCGCTAGGGGGGGCCGATGAGCAGTTCTTC. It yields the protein CASSPLGGADEQFF.

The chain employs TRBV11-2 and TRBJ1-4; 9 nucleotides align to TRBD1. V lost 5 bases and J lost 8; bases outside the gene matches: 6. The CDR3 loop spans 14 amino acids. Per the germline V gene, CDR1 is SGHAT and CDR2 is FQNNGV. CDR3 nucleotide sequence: TGTGCCAGCAGCCAGGGACAGGGCTCGGAAAAACTGTTTTTT. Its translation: CASSQGQGSEKLFF. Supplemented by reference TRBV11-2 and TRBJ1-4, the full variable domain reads EAGVAQSPRYKIIEKRQSVAFWCNPISGHATLYWYQQILGQGPKLLIQFQNNGVVDDSQLPKDRFSAERLKGVDSTLKIQPAKLEDSAVYLCASSQGQGSEKLFFGSGTQLSVL.

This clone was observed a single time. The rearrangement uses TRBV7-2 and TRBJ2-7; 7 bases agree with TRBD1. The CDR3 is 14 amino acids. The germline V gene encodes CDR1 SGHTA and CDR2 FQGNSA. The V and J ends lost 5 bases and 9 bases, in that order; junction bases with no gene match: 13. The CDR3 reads CASSPNRGSRWQYF. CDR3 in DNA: TGTGCCAGCAGCCCGAACAGGGGAAGTCGATGGCAGTACTTC.

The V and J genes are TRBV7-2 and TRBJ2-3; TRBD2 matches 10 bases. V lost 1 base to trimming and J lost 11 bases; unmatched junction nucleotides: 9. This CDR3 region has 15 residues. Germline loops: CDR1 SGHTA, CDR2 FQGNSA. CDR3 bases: TGTGCCAGCAGCTTAGTTCTAGCGGGGGAGAAATGGCAGTATTTT. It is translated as CASSLVLAGEKWQYF.

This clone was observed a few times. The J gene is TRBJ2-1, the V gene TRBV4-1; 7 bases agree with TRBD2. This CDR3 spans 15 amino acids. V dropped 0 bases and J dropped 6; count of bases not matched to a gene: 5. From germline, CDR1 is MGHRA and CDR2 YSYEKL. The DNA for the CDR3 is TGCGCCAGCAGCCAAGAATGGGGCGGGGGCAATGAGCAGTTCTTC. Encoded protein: CASSQEWGGGNEQFF.

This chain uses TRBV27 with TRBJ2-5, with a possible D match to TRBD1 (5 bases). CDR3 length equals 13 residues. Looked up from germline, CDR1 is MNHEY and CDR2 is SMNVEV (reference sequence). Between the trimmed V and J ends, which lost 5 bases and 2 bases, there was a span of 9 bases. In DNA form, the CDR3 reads TGTGCCAGCAGTCTCAGGGTTCAAGAGACCCAGTACTTC. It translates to CASSLRVQETQYF.

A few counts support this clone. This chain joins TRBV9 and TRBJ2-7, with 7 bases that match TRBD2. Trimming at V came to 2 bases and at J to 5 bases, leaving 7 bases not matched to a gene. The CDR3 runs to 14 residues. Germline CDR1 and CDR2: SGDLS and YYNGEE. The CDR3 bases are TGTGCCAGCAGCGTCTCGGGACTATCCCACGAGCAGTACTTC. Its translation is CASSVSGLSHEQYF.

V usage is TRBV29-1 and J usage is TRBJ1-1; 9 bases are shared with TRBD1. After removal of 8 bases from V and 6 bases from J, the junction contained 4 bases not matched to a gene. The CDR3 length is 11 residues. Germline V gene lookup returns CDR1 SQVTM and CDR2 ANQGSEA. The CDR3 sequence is CSTRQGAEAFF. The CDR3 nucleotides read TGCAGCACAAGACAGGGGGCTGAAGCTTTCTTT.

The CDR3 region is CASSSSGAFAGYTF. CDR3 coding DNA: TGTGCCAGCAGCTCTTCAGGGGCTTTTGCGGGCTACACCTTC. The J gene is TRBJ1-2, the V gene TRBV7-2, with D maybe TRBD1 (6 bases). The CDR3 totals 14 residues. Germline CDR1 and CDR2: SGHTA and FQGNSA. V gave up 4 bases and J gave up 8 bases, with 17 bases separating them.

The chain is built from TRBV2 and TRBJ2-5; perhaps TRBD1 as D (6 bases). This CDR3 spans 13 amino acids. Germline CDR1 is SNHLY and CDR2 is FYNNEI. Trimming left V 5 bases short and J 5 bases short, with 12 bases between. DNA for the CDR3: TGTGCCAGCAGTTACAGGGTCGGCGAGACCCAGTACTTC. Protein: CASSYRVGETQYF. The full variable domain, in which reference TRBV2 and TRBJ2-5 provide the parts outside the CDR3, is EPEVTQTPSHQVTQMGQEVILRCVPISNHLYFYWYRQILGQKVEFLVSFYNNEISEKSEIFDDQFSVERPDGSNFTLKIRSTKLEDSAMYFCASSYRVGETQYFGPGTRLLVL.

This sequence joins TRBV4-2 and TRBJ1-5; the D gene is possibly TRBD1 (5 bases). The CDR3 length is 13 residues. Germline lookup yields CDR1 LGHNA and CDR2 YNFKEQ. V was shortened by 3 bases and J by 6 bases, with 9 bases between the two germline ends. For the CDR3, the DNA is TGTGCCAGCAGCCAGACCCAGGGTCAGCCCCAGCATTTT. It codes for CASSQTQGQPQHF.